A single sample is the source of the 2 T cell receptor beta chains below, sequenced in a study of T-cell memory formation after mild COVID-19. One entry per CDR3 protein results from TCRdb running MiXCR on the 5' RACE reads. The sample includes approximately 270,000 distinct CDR3 sequences, around 15% seen only once; the top ten take roughly 25%. Sequenced material: PBMCs or a T cell subset sorted from them (not recorded which). Receptors were obtained from a man aged 18-30 years who had mild COVID-19 (a few samples of this study predate the infection). Cell type and time point are not known.

This clonotype has more than one count but fewer than ten. The rearrangement links TRBV12-3 or TRBV12-4 to TRBJ1-1, with 8 bases lining up with TRBD1. V shed 8 bases, J shed 6 bases, and the junction held 11 bases outside the gene matches. The CDR3 loop spans 14 amino acids. The CDR3 reads CASSRDRRRAEAFF. CDR3 coding DNA: TGTGCCAGCTCCCGGGACAGGCGGCGCGCTGAAGCTTTCTTT.

V is TRBV4-3 and J is TRBJ1-5, with a possible D match to TRBD1 (5 bases). Trimming took off 0 bases at V and 3 bases at J, with 9 bases between the two ends. Germline V gene sequence: CDR1 LGHNA, CDR2 YSLEER. This CDR3 has 15 amino acids. Here the CDR3 reads CASSQEPDNNQPQHF. The CDR3 region has the DNA TGCGCCAGCAGCCAAGAACCGGACAACAATCAGCCCCAGCATTTT.